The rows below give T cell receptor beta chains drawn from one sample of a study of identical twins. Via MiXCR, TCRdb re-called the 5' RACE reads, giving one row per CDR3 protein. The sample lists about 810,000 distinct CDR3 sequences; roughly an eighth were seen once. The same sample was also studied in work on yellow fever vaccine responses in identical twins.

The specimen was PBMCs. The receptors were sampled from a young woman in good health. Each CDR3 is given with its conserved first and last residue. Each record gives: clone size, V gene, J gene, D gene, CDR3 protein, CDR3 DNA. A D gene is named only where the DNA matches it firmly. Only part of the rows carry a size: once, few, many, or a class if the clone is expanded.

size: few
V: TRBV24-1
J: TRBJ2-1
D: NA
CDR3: CATSVEGYNEQFF
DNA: TGTGCCACCAGTGTGGAGGGCTACAATGAGCAGTTCTTC

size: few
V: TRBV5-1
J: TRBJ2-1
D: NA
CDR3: CASSIRGGSVDEQFF
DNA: TGCGCCAGCAGCATACGTGGGGGGTCCGTCGATGAGCAGTTCTTC

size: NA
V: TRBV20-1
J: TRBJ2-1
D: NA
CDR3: CSARGTQDGDDNEQFF
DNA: TGCAGTGCTAGGGGAACACAGGACGGCGACGACAATGAGCAGTTCTTC

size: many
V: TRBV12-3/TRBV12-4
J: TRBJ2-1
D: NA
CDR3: CASSPPTRPGGNEQFF
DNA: TGTGCCAGCAGTCCTCCTACCCGACCAGGCGGGAATGAGCAGTTCTTC

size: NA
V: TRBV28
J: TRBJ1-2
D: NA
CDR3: CASSLKASIPRYGYTF
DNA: TGTGCCAGCAGTTTAAAGGCCTCGATCCCCCGCTATGGCTACACCTTC

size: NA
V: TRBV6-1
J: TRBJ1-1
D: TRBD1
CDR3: CASRGTGKNTEAFF
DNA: TGTGCCAGCAGGGGGACAGGGAAGAACACTGAAGCTTTCTTT

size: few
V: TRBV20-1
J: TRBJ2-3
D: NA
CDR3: CSALASEVKYF
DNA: TGCAGTGCTCTTGCTAGCGAAGTAAAGTATTTT

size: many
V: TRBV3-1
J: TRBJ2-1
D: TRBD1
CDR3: CASSQTGAYNEQFF
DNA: TGTGCCAGCAGCCAGACAGGGGCCTACAATGAGCAGTTCTTC

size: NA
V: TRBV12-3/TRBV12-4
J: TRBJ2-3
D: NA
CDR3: CASSTFLPSTDTQYF
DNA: TGTGCCAGCAGTACCTTTCTACCCAGCACAGATACGCAGTATTTT

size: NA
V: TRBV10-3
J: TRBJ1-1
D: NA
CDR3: CAIMEGRGSPEAFF
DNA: TGTGCCATCATGGAGGGGAGGGGCTCTCCTGAAGCTTTCTTT

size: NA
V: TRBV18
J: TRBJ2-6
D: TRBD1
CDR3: CASSPLTGKSGANVLTF
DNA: TGTGCCAGCTCACCGCTGACAGGGAAGTCTGGGGCCAACGTCCTGACTTTC